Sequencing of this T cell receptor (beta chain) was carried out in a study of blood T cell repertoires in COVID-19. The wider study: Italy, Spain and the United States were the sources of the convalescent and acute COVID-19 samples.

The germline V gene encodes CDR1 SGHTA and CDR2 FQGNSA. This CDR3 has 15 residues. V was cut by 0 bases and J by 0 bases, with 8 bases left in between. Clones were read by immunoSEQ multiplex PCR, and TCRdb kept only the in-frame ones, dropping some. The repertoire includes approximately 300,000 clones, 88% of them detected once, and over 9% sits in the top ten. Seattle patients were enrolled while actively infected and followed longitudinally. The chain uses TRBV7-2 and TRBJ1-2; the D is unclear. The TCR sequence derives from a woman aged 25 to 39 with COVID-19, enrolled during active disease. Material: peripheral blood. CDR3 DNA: TGTGCCAGCAGCTTAGCTTTCCTTCCTAACTATGGCTACACCTTC. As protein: CASSLAFLPNYGYTF.